A single T cell receptor beta chain is shown here with its context. This specimen comes from a study of blood T cell repertoires in COVID-19. Study overall: Collection of acute and convalescent COVID-19 samples took place in the United States, Italy and Spain.

Those who participated ranged in age from roughly 18 to 89 years and resided in about two dozen US areas. Donors were grouped by their self-reported clinical history. Original methodology: Cell counts per sample came from amplifying reference gene primers. Libraries were prepared by immunoSEQ multiplex PCR; TCRdb keeps only in-frame clonotypes and omits some of them. V, J and clone size are those of that table, while D and trimming were read from the DNA. Among some 240,000 clones listed, around 82% were seen once. The CDR3 sequence is 20 residues long. In germline, CDR1 is SGHTS, CDR2 YDEGEE. V shed 1 base and J shed 6 bases, with 30 bases lying between them.

The V and J genes are TRBV5-8 and TRBJ2-3, with D perhaps matching TRBD2 (7 bases). This receptor was obtained from a man aged 50-60 years who had recovered from COVID-19. Sequences were obtained from PBMCs or T cells enriched from blood (not recorded which). The CDR3 region is CASSLHVSGGRLPIWDTQYF. Here the CDR3 DNA reads TGTGCCAGCAGCTTGCACGTGTCGGGGGGCCGGCTACCCATTTGGGATACGCAGTATTTT.